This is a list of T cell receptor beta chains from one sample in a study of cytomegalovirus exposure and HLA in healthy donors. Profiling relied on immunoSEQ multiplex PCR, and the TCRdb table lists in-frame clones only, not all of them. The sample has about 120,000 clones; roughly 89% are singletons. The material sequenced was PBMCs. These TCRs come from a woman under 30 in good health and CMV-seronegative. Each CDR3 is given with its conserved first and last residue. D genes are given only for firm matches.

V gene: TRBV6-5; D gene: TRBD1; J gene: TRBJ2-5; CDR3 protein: CASFPGQGPRETQYF
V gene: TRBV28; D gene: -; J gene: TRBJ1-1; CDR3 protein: CASRIVGSGYRNTEAFF
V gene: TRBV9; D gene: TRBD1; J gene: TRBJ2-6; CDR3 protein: CASSADRASSGANVLTF
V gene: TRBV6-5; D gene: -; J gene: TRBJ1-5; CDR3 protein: CASSYSRRGNQPQHF
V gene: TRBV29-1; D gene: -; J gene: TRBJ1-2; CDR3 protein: CSVDSGGWLDGYTF
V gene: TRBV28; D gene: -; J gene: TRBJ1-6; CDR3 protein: CASSPGRPDNSPLHF
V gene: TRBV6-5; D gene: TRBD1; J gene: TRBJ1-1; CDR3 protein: CASSKGGPEAFF
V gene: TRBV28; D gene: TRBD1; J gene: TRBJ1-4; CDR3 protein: CASSLLGQGLATNEKLFF
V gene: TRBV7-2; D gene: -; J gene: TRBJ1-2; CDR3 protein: CASSFQANYGYTF
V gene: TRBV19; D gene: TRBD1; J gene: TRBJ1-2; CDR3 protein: CASSILRTGNYGYTF
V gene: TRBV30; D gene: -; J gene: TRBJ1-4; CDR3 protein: CAWSPAQASGEKLFF
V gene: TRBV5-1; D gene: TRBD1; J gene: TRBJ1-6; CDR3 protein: CASSRDGDRGSPLHF
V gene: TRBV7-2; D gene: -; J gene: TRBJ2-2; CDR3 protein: CASSLASGPGELFF
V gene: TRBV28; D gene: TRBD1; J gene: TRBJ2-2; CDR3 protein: CASSATGGSGELFF
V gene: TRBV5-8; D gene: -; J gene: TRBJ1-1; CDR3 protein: CASSKGDTVGTEAFF
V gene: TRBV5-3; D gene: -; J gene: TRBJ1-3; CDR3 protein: CARSLGGRGNTIYF
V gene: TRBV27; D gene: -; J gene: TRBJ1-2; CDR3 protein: CASSLSTSYGRGYGYTF
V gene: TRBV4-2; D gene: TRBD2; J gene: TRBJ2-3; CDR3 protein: CASSQRTGTRASTDTQYF
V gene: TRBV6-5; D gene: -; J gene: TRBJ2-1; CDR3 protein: CAVGQAYNEQFF
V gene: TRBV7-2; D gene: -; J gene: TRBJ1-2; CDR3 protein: CASSLMGANYGYTF
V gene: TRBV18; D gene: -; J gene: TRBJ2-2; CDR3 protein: CASSPVWGEELFF
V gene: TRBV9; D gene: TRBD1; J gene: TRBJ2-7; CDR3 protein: CASSVVGQGALGEQYF
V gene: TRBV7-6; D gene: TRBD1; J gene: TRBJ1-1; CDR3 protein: CASSQNRGNTEAFF
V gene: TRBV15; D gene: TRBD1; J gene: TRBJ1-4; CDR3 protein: CATSRLTGTGGGELFF
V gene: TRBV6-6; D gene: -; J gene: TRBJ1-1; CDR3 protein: CASSYSLSMNTEAFF
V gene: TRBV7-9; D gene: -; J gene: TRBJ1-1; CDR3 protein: CASSLGNGGHTEAFF
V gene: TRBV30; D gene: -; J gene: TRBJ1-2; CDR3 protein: CAWKWGIGTLFYGYTF
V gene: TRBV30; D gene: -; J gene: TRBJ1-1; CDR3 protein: CAWSPGWNTEAFF
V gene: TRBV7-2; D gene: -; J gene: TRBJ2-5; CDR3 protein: CASSLAQEETQYF
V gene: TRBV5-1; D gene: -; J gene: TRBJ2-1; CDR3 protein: CASGIASTWDEQFF
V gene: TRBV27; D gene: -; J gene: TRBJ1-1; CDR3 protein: CASSKTGNTEAFF
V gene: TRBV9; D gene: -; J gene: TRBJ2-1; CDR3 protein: CASSVEEVLSMSRQFF
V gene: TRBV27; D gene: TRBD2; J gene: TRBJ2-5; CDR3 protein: CASSLVKRGTTQETQYF
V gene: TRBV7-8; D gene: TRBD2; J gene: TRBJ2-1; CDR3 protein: CASSFSSGRGNEQFF
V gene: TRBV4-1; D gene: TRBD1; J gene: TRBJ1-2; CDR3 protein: CASSQDPTGTGGYTF
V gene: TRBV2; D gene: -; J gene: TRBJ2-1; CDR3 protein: CASSAQATNEQFF
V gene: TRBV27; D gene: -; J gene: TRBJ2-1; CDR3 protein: CASSLNLIRYNEQFF
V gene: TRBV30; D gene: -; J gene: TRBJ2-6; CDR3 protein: CACDSTGNPGANVLTF
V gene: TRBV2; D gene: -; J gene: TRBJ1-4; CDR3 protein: CASSEAPLTNPFF
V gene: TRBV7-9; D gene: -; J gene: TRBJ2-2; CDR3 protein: CASSHKGGSNTGELFF
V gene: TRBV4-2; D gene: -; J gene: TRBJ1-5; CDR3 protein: CASSLVGQPQHF
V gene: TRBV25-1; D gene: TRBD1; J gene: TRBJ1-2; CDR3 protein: CASSVKTGWGYTF
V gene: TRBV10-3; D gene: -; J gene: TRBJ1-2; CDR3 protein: CAISEGRGGYGYTF
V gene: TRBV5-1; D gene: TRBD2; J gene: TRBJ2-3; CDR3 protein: CASSLGSGGFTDTQYF
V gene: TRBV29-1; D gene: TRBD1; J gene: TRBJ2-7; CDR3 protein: CSVLTGANYEQYF
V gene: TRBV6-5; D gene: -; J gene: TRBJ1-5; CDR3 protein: CASSSPGGGNQPQHF
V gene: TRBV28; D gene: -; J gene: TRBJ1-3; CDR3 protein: CASSRQQGNTIYF
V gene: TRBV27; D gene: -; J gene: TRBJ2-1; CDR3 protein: CASSHRGGRNNEQFF
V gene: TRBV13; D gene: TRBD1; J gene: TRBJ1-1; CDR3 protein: CASSLGQGANRDF
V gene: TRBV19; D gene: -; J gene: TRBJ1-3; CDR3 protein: CASQQGNSGNTIYF
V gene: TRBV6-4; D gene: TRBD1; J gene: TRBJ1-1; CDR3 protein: CASSDTGVEPFF
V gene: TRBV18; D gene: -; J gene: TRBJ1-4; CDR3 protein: CASSPAVDEKLFF
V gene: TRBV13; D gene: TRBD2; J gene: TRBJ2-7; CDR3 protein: CASSSSGTAYEQYF
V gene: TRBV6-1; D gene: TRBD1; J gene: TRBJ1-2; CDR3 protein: CASSEGQVSWGYGYTF
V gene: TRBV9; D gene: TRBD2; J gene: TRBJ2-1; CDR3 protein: CASSVGVGTSENEQFF
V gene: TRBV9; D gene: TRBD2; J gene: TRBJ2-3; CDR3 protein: CASSVGIPGLAGLSTDTQYF
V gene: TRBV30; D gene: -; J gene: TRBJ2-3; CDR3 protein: CAWSGTRADTQYF
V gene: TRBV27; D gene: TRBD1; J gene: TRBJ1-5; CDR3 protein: CASSPSTGGQPQHF
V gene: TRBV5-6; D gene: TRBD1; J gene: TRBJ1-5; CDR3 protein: CASSSDRDNQPQHF
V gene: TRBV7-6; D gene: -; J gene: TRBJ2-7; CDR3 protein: CASSPGGSAYEQYF